These T cell receptor beta chains were read from a single sample in a study of blood T cell repertoires in COVID-19. Here immunoSEQ multiplex PCR was the method, and the copy in TCRdb shows in-frame clones only, minus some. This sample has about 180,000 clones, with around 89% found just once. The sequenced sample was peripheral blood. The receptors come from a woman under 40 with acute or convalescent COVID-19. The conserved cysteine and the conserved F or W are not part of the CDR3 here. Not all rows give a size; the values are once, few, many and, for expanded clones, a class.

clone_size	v_call	j_call	cdr3_aa
.	TRBV5-6	TRBJ2-5	ASTSSGRAKTQY
.	TRBV25-1	TRBJ2-7	ASSGRQEPYEQY
.	TRBV5-1	TRBJ2-1	ASKPSSGTHSYNEQF
.	TRBV7-9	TRBJ2-1	ASSPMGGYSYNEQF
.	TRBV7-9	TRBJ1-5	ASSVGVGVQPQH
.	TRBV5-1	TRBJ2-7	ASSLGGVHPYEQY
.	TRBV7-2	TRBJ1-5	ASSLYTGDNQPQH
few	TRBV18	TRBJ2-3	ASSFGGRTDTQY
.	TRBV2	TRBJ2-2	ASRGDSNTGELF
.	TRBV6-5	TRBJ1-1	ASSYEWGRGAF
.	TRBV5-4	TRBJ1-3	ASSSRDSGNTIY
.	TRBV28	TRBJ2-4	ASSDATSGSHLAKNIQY
.	TRBV6-6	TRBJ1-4	ASTRIAGEKLF
.	TRBV11-2	TRBJ2-1	ASSLGLLNEQF
.	TRBV18	TRBJ1-6	ASSPWAVNSPLH
.	TRBV7-9	TRBJ2-1	ASSPTGVPYNEQF
.	TRBV7-9	TRBJ1-2	ASSLEYTRYT
.	TRBV7-2	TRBJ1-2	ASSSHRGPTTGYGYT
.	TRBV30	TRBJ2-2	AWAGSSGRRLF
.	TRBV30	TRBJ2-2	AWSAGPGELF
few	TRBV24-1	TRBJ2-3	ATSDSQRPTDTQY
.	TRBV13	TRBJ1-3	ASSSGQRNTIY
.	TRBV5-1	TRBJ2-7	ASSFSGSANYEQY
.	TRBV7-9	TRBJ2-1	ASRMGLAGVLNEQF
.	TRBV5-1	TRBJ1-5	ASSLRGGDQPQH
.	TRBV15	TRBJ1-2	ATSSDRALDGYT
.	TRBV5-1	TRBJ1-6	ASSFRTGGDYNSPLH
.	TRBV28	TRBJ2-1	AYPPEQF
.	TRBV3-1/TRBV3-2	TRBJ1-4	ASSPAGLTELF
.	TRBV11-2	TRBJ2-1	ASSKLASYNEQF
few	TRBV6-5	TRBJ1-5	ASKEGNQPQH
.	TRBV11-2	TRBJ1-4	ASSVQGAIGEKLF
.	TRBV9	TRBJ2-2	ASAAATGELF
.	TRBV19	TRBJ2-5	ASSIEGHGTSSFYQTQY
.	TRBV20-1	TRBJ2-1	SASRTYNEQF
.	TRBV18	TRBJ2-5	ASSPAGGAETQY
once	TRBV24-1	TRBJ2-7	ASSGTGPYEQY
.	TRBV5-1	TRBJ2-1	ASSLPEILNNEQF
.	TRBV6-5	TRBJ1-5	ASNYAETGWNQPQH
.	TRBV7-2	TRBJ2-7	ASGSVHEQY
.	TRBV11-2	TRBJ2-7	ASSLRLAGNEQY
.	TRBV3-1/TRBV3-2	TRBJ2-1	ASSQTLSASDEQF
.	TRBV5-4	TRBJ2-7	ASSLMAGNYEQY
once	TRBV7-9	TRBJ1-5	ASSLDTQPQH
.	TRBV25-1	TRBJ2-6	ATSSGANVLT
.	TRBV2	TRBJ2-2	ASRESGRFTGELF